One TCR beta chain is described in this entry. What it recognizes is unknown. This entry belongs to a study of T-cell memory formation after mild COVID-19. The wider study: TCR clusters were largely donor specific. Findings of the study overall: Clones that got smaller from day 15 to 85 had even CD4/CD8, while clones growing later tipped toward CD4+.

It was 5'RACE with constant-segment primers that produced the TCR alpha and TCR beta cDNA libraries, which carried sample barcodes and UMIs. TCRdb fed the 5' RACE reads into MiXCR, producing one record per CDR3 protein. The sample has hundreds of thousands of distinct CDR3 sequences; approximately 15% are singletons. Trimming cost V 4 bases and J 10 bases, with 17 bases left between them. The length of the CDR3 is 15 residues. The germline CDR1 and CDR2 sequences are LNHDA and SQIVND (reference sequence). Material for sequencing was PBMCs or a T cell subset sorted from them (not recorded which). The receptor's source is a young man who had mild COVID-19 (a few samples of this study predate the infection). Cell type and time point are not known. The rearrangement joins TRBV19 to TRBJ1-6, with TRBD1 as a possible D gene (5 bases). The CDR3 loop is CASSRGRPISSPLHF. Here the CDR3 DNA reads TGTGCCAGTAGTAGGGGCAGACCTATCTCGTCACCCCTCCACTTT.